The next 25 T cell receptor beta chains were all read from a single sample in a study of blood T cell repertoires in COVID-19. The table came from immunoSEQ multiplex PCR; TCRdb's copy has only in-frame clones and leaves some out. The sample consists of about 80,000 clones, 65% to 85% of them appearing once. The sample taken for sequencing was peripheral blood. Receptor source: a man in his 70s with active or convalescent COVID-19.

The gene calls are TRBV28 and TRBJ2-5, with 9 bases that match TRBD1. The CDR3 covers 16 residues. The germline V gene encodes CDR1 MDHEN and CDR2 SYDVKM. V shed 5 bases, J shed 5 bases, and the junction held 12 bases outside the gene matches. This chain's CDR3 is CASSLKPGQGRETQYF. CDR3 nucleotide sequence: TGTGCCAGCAGTCTGAAACCGGGACAGGGACGCGAGACCCAGTACTTC. The whole variable domain, filled in from reference TRBV28 and TRBJ2-5, reads DVKVTQSSRYLVKRTGEKVFLECVQDMDHENMFWYRQDPGLGLRLIYFSYDVKMKEKGDIPEGYSVSREKKERFSLILESASTNQTSMYLCASSLKPGQGRETQYFGPGTRLLVL.

V is TRBV28 and J is TRBJ2-5; TRBD1 matches at 12 bases. Germline V gene lookup returns CDR1 MDHEN and CDR2 SYDVKM. The V and J ends lost 3 bases and 4 bases, in that order; junction bases with no gene match: 6. CDR3 size: 16 residues. The CDR3 sequence is CASSLTGQGASETQYF. The CDR3 nucleotides are TGTGCCAGCAGTTTGACGGGACAGGGGGCGTCAGAGACCCAGTACTTC.

The chain is built from TRBV25-1 and TRBJ1-6; a weak D match, TRBD1 (5 bases). Deletions cut 3 bases from V and 3 bases from J, with 9 bases between. Germline lookup yields CDR1 MGHDK and CDR2 SYGVNS. The length of the CDR3 is 15 residues. The DNA for the CDR3 is TGTGCCAGCAGTGACTATAGGGGCTATAATTCACCCCTCCACTTT. Translating gives CASSDYRGYNSPLHF.

The chain recombines TRBV5-1 with TRBJ1-2; TRBD1 might be the D (5 bases). This CDR3 contains 14 residues. Germline V lookup: CDR1 SGHRS, CDR2 YFSETQ. The ends were cut back, 0 bases at V and 8 bases at J, with 14 bases in the middle. The CDR3 bases are TGCGCCAGCAGCTTGGAGGGGACTCCTCAGGGCTACACCTTC. It encodes CASSLEGTPQGYTF.

The rearrangement joins TRBV5-1 to TRBJ1-5; possible D gene TRBD1, 6 bases. CDR1 is SGHRS and CDR2 is YFSETQ in the germline V gene. The CDR3 is made up of 15 amino acids. Trimming pared 1 base from V and 1 base from J, leaving 9 bases between. CDR3 amino acids: CASSLNGGSNQPQHF. The CDR3 DNA reads TGCGCCAGCAGCTTGAATGGGGGCAGCAATCAGCCCCAGCATTTT.

J is TRBJ2-5 and V is TRBV6-5; D unclear. The germline V and J ends were trimmed by 0 bases and 3 bases, with 8 bases remaining between them. Germline V gene lookup returns CDR1 MNHEY and CDR2 SVGAGI. The CDR3 contains 14 residues. The CDR3 nucleotides are TGTGCCAGCAGTTACTCGTTTTCCGAAGAGACCCAGTACTTC. Translation: CASSYSFSEETQYF.

This chain uses TRBV11-1 with TRBJ1-1; 8 nucleotides match TRBD1. The J segment lost 6 bases and the V segment lost 2 bases, leaving 5 bases of the junction unmatched. Germline V CDR1 and CDR2: SGHAT, FQDESV (reference sequence). The CDR3 covers 14 residues. CDR3 in DNA: TGTGCCAGCAGCTTACCCACCAGGGGGCCTGAAGCTTTCTTT. Its translation: CASSLPTRGPEAFF. Complete variable domain (other parts from reference TRBV11-1 and TRBJ1-1): EAEVAQSPRYKITEKSQAVAFWCDPISGHATLYWYRQILGQGPELLVQFQDESVVDDSQLPKDRFSAERLKGVDSTLKIQPAELGDSAMYLCASSLPTRGPEAFFGQGTRLTVV.

The chain is built from TRBV11-2 and TRBJ2-7; D is unclear. There are 15 residues in the CDR3. Trimming removed 2 bases from V and 0 bases from J, with 11 bases in between. CDR1 and CDR2 (germline): SGHAT, FQNNGV. This CDR3 reads CASSLSTDSSYEQYF. CDR3 sequence (DNA): TGTGCCAGCAGCTTATCTACAGATAGCTCCTACGAGCAGTACTTC.

The chain is built from TRBV11-3 and TRBJ2-7; 9 nucleotides agree with TRBD1. The CDR3 is 14 amino acids. Trimming cost V 5 bases and J 5 bases; bases outside gene matches: 7. CDR1 is SGHNT and CDR2 is YENEEA in the germline V gene. Written as DNA, the CDR3 is TGTGCCAGCAGCCCCGGGACAGGGTGGAACGAGCAGTACTTC. Translated: CASSPGTGWNEQYF.

This clone was seen repeatedly, ten times or more. This chain links TRBV5-1 with TRBJ1-6, with 10 bases fitting TRBD1. Germline V gene data show CDR1 as SGHRS and CDR2 as YFSETQ. With 5 bases clipped from V and 7 bases from J, the junction kept 6 bases outside the gene matches. This CDR3 is 15 amino acids long. CDR3 DNA sequence: TGCGCCAGCAGACCGGACAGGGGGTTAAATTCACCCCTCCACTTT. The encoded protein is CASRPDRGLNSPLHF.

The chain links TRBV5-4 to TRBJ2-1; D gene ambiguous. The V gene's germline CDR1 is SGHNT and CDR2 YYREEE (reference sequence). CDR3 size: 13 residues. V lost 1 base and J lost 3, with 5 bases in between. This chain's CDR3 is CASSLQLYNEQFF. Here the CDR3 DNA reads TGTGCCAGCAGCTTGCAACTCTACAATGAGCAGTTCTTC.

This chain joins TRBV18 and TRBJ1-3; 8 bases are shared with TRBD1. The CDR3 is 16 amino acids. Germline V CDR1 and CDR2: KGHSH, LQKENI. The trim removed 1 base at V and 0 bases at J, leaving 2 bases unmatched. CDR3 DNA sequence: TGTGCCAGCTCACCACGTGGGACAGGCTCTGGAAACACCATATATTTT. Amino acid sequence: CASSPRGTGSGNTIYF.

The rearrangement links TRBV2 to TRBJ2-7; D is perhaps TRBD2 (6 bases). CDR1 and CDR2 from the germline V gene are SNHLY and FYNNEI. The CDR3 totals 15 residues. The ends were cut back, 2 bases at V and 3 bases at J, with 14 bases in the middle. The CDR3: CASSELSGPNYEQYF. In DNA, the CDR3 is TGTGCCAGCAGTGAACTCAGCGGGCCGAACTACGAGCAGTACTTC.

The CDR3 DNA is TGTGCCAGCAGCCTAAGGGGGGGCTATGGCTACACCTTC. This encodes CASSLRGGYGYTF. This rearrangement joins TRBV28 to TRBJ1-2, with TRBD1 as a possible D gene (6 bases). The CDR3 has 13 amino acids. Trimming cost V 6 bases and J 4 bases, with 12 bases left between them. From germline, CDR1 is MDHEN and CDR2 SYDVKM.

This sequence joins TRBV4-2 and TRBJ2-2; possibly TRBD2 for D (6 bases). The CDR3 totals 17 residues. Trimming removed 1 base at V and 0 bases at J, with 12 bases between. From germline, CDR1 is LGHNA and CDR2 YNFKEQ. CDR3 loop: CASSQVGGPPNTGELFF. Here the CDR3 DNA reads TGTGCCAGCAGCCAAGTGGGGGGTCCCCCGAACACCGGGGAGCTGTTTTTT.

V gene TRBV2 combines with J gene TRBJ1-2, with TRBD1 as a possible D gene (5 bases). V dropped 2 bases and J dropped 2 bases, with 12 bases sitting between them. In germline, CDR1 is SNHLY, CDR2 FYNNEI. CDR3 length: 15 amino acids. CDR3 in amino acids: CASSETQGRNYGYTF. CDR3 DNA sequence: TGTGCCAGCAGTGAAACCCAGGGTCGGAACTATGGCTACACCTTC.

The chain links TRBV6-5 to TRBJ2-1, with 8 bases aligning to TRBD2. Per germline, CDR1 MNHEY and CDR2 SVGAGI. The CDR3 loop spans 14 amino acids. Trimming at V came to 6 bases and at J to 4 bases, leaving 5 bases not matched to a gene. The DNA for the CDR3 is TGTGCCAGCAGCCCCGGGACTAGGTACAATGAGCAGTTCTTC. It encodes CASSPGTRYNEQFF.

This clone appeared once. The rearrangement uses TRBV27 and TRBJ2-3; 9 nucleotides line up with TRBD2. V trimming: 3 bases; J trimming: 4 bases; junction bases outside the gene matches: 8. CDR3 size: 16 residues. The germline V gene encodes CDR1 MNHEY and CDR2 SMNVEV (reference sequence). The CDR3 region has the DNA TGTGCCAGCAGTTTCGCTAGCGGGGTCGTGGCAGATACGCAGTATTTT. Protein: CASSFASGVVADTQYF.

This chain links TRBV3-1 (or the pseudogene TRBV3-2) with TRBJ1-1; D is perhaps TRBD1 (5 bases). Trimming shortened V by 3 bases and J by 4 bases, and 12 bases separated the two germline ends. This CDR3 has 14 amino acids. The germline gives CDR1 LGHDT, CDR2 YNNKEL (reference sequence). The CDR3 region is CASSQGGSGTEAFF. CDR3 bases: TGTGCCAGCAGCCAGGGGGGTTCAGGCACTGAAGCTTTCTTT.

This chain links TRBV10-3 with TRBJ2-2, with D possibly TRBD2 on 6 matching bases. The CDR3 spans 14 residues. The germline V gene has CDR1 ENHRY and CDR2 SYGVKD. Trimming pared 6 bases from V and 7 bases from J, leaving 15 bases between. CDR3 in DNA: TGTGCCATCAGCCAGAGAGGGGAGGACGGGGAGCTGTTTTTT. Its translation: CAISQRGEDGELFF.

This chain links TRBV28 with TRBJ1-4; D might be TRBD1 (6 bases). CDR1 and CDR2 (germline): MDHEN, SYDVKM. The ends were cut back, 6 bases at V and 7 bases at J, with 9 bases in the middle. The CDR3 extends over 12 amino acids. CDR3 nucleotides: TGTGCCAGCAGACAGGGCTCTGAAAAACTGTTTTTT. Translation: CASRQGSEKLFF.

The chain is built from TRBV5-5 and TRBJ2-3, with TRBD2 matching 8 bases. This CDR3 comprises 14 residues. J was trimmed by 6 bases and V by 4 bases; bases with no gene match: 7. Germline V CDR1 and CDR2: SGHKS, YYEKEE (reference sequence). The CDR3 nucleotides are TGTGCCAGCAGCCAAGGACTAGCCGCGGATACGCAGTATTTT. It is translated as CASSQGLAADTQYF. The full variable domain, its missing parts supplied by reference TRBV5-5 and TRBJ2-3, is DAGVTQSPTHLIKTRGQQVTLRCSPISGHKSVSWYQQVLGQGPQFIFQYYEKEERGRGNFPDRFSARQFPNYSSELNVNALLLGDSALYLCASSQGLAADTQYFGPGTRLTVL.

The chain has TRBV3-1 (or the pseudogene TRBV3-2) and TRBJ1-6; D remains ambiguous. Germline CDR1 reads LGHDT; CDR2 reads YNNKEL (reference sequence). Trimming stripped 3 bases from V and 7 bases from J, with 10 bases between. This CDR3 comprises 14 residues. As DNA, the CDR3 is TGTGCCAGCAGCCATAACACGGGGAATTCACCCCTCCACTTT. Translation: CASSHNTGNSPLHF.

The genes are TRBV19 and TRBJ2-3; 8 nucleotides line up with TRBD2. Looked up from germline, CDR1 is LNHDA and CDR2 is SQIVND (reference sequence). With 7 bases clipped from V and 1 base from J, the junction kept 1 base outside the gene matches. This CDR3 comprises 13 residues. CDR3 in DNA: TGTGCCAGTATCGGGGGGGGCACAGATACGCAGTATTTT. Protein product: CASIGGGTDTQYF.

The V call is TRBV5-4, the J call TRBJ2-5; the D gene is possibly TRBD2 (6 bases). The V gene's germline CDR1 is SGHNT and CDR2 YYREEE (reference sequence). Deletions cut 1 base from V and 1 base from J, with 14 bases between. The CDR3 consists of 16 residues. The CDR3 DNA reads as TGTGCCAGCAGCTTGTTTAGCGGATTTCTCCAAGAGACCCAGTACTTC. Encoded protein: CASSLFSGFLQETQYF.